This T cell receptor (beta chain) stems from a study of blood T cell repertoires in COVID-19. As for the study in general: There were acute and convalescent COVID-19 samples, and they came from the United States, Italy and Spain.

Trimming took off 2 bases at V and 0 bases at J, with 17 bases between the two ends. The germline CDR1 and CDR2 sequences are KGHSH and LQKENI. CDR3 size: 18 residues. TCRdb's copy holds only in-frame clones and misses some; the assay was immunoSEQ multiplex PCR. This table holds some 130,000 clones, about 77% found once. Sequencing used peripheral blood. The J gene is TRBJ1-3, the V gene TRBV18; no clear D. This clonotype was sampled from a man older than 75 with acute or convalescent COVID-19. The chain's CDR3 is CASSPTKTYTNSGNTIYF. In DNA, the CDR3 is TGTGCCAGCTCACCAACAAAAACATATACCAACTCTGGAAACACCATATATTTT.